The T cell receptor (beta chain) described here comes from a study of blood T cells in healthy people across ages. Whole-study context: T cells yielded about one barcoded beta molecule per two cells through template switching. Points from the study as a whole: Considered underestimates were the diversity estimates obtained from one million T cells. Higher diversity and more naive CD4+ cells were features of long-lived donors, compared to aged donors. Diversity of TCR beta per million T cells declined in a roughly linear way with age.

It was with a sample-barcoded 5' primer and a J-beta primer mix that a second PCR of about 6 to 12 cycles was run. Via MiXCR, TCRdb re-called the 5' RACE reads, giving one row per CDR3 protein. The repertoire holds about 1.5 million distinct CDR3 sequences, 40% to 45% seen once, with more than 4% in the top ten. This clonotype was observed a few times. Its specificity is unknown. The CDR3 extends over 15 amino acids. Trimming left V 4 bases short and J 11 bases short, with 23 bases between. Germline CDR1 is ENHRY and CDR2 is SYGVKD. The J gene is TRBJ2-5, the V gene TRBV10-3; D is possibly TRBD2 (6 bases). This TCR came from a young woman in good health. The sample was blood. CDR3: CAISGGAGSYNEQYF. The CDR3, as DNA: TGTGCCATCAGTGGAGGGGCGGGATCTTACAATGAGCAGTACTTC.